The present TCR beta chain was sequenced within a study of T-cell reconstitution after alpha-beta-depleted transplantation in children. Notes on the study in general: Alpha-beta T cells present about two months after transplant were reported to originate from several hundred expanded graft clones. Hyperexpanded clones declined; after one year, newly produced T cells mostly supplied diversity.

Comments on this clonotype: Antigen: not known.

The TCRbeta library incorporated unique molecular identifiers. TCRdb reanalysed the PCR reads using MiXCR and keeps one entry per CDR3 protein. The sample holds roughly 670,000 distinct CDR3 sequences, roughly 13% seen once. With 5 bases clipped from V and 7 bases from J, the junction kept 6 bases outside the gene matches. This CDR3 contains 13 residues. Germline lookup yields CDR1 SGHTA and CDR2 FQGTGA. The chain uses TRBV7-3 and TRBJ2-7, with 9 bases matching TRBD2. The source was PBMCs, collected before TCRalphabeta/CD19-depleted stem cell transplant. The receptor was derived from a girl aged 2-10 years with congenital amegakaryocytic thrombocytopenia, due to receive a stem cell transplant. CDR3 DNA: TGTGCCAGCAGCCCAGCGACTAGCGGTGAGCAGTACTTC. Protein sequence: CASSPATSGEQYF.